The rows below give T cell receptor beta chains drawn from one sample of a study of CD8 T cells in Susac syndrome. Via MiXCR, TCRdb re-called the immunoSEQ multiplex PCR reads, giving one row per CDR3 protein. The sample has 150,000 to 180,000 distinct CDR3 sequences, nearly 97% seen once; the top ten hold 0.15%. The source material was CD8+ T cells from PBMCs. The receptors originated from a human donor with multiple sclerosis. Both conserved end residues are part of each CDR3. The D gene is left open where the match is weak. Not all rows give a size; the values are once, few, many and, for expanded clones, a class.

cdr3_aa cdr3_nt cdr3_length j_call clone_size v_call d_call
CASSQDFGFQNEQFF TGCGCCAGCAGCCAAGATTTTGGATTCCAGAATGAGCAGTTCTTC 15 TRBJ2-1 NA TRBV4-1 NA
CASMSLSYNEQFF TGTGCCAGCATGTCTTTGTCCTACAATGAGCAGTTCTTC 13 TRBJ2-1 NA TRBV25-1 NA
CASSDGTNKAFF TGTGCCAGCAGCGATGGGACCAACAAAGCTTTCTTT 12 TRBJ1-1 NA TRBV9 NA
CASSLWGAAEAFF TGTGCCAGCAGCTTGTGGGGGGCGGCTGAAGCTTTCTTT 13 TRBJ1-1 once TRBV5-6 NA
CASSEGAARYSHEQYF TGTGCCAGCAGTGAGGGTGCAGCACGCTATTCCCACGAGCAGTACTTC 16 TRBJ2-7 NA TRBV6-1 NA
CASSPGNTEAFF TGTGCCAGTAGTCCCGGAAACACTGAAGCTTTCTTT 12 TRBJ1-1 many TRBV19 NA
CASTQAGLYNEQFF TGCGCCAGCACCCAGGCAGGTCTCTACAATGAGCAGTTCTTC 14 TRBJ2-1 NA TRBV4-1 NA
CSARDLQDTNEKLFF TGCAGTGCTAGAGATCTCCAGGACACAAATGAAAAACTGTTTTTT 15 TRBJ1-4 NA TRBV20-1 NA
CSVDGDRLTDTQYF TGCAGCGTTGATGGGGACAGACTCACAGATACGCAGTATTTT 14 TRBJ2-3 NA TRBV29-1 TRBD1
CASSPRKPRDTGELFF TGTGCCAGCAGCCCCCGAAAGCCACGGGACACCGGGGAGCTGTTTTTT 16 TRBJ2-2 once TRBV3-1 NA
CALQGNGYTF TGTGCTCTACAGGGTAATGGCTACACCTTC 10 TRBJ1-2 NA TRBV30 NA
CATSRDGESEKLFF TGTGCCACCAGCAGAGATGGGGAGAGTGAAAAACTGTTTTTT 14 TRBJ1-4 NA TRBV15 NA
CASRPGRRANTEAFF TGTGCCAGCAGGCCTGGTAGGAGGGCGAACACTGAAGCTTTCTTT 15 TRBJ1-1 NA TRBV12-3/TRBV12-4 NA
CASSVESLSYNSPLHF TGTGCCAGCAGCGTAGAGAGCCTCTCCTATAATTCACCCCTCCACTTT 16 TRBJ1-6 once TRBV9 NA
CASEGSLGTEAFF TGCGCCAGCGAAGGGTCCTTGGGCACTGAAGCTTTCTTT 13 TRBJ1-1 NA TRBV4-1 NA
CASTLTTSGGSNTGELFF TGTGCCAGCACCCTCACTACGAGCGGGGGGTCGAACACCGGGGAGCTGTTTTTT 18 TRBJ2-2 NA TRBV4-2 TRBD2
CASSWGQSNIQYF TGCGCCAGCAGCTGGGGACAATCAAACATTCAGTACTTC 13 TRBJ2-4 NA TRBV5-1 NA
CARTQESTDTQYF TGTGCCAGAACACAGGAAAGCACAGATACGCAGTATTTT 13 TRBJ2-3 once TRBV2 NA
CASSTPGGQSRPGNTIYF TGTGCCAGCAGTACTCCCGGGGGTCAGAGTCGGCCTGGAAACACCATATATTTT 18 TRBJ1-3 NA TRBV6-5 NA
CASSSTDRSNSPLHF TGTGCCAGCAGCTCGACGGACAGAAGTAATTCACCCCTCCACTTT 15 TRBJ1-6 NA TRBV7-9 NA
CASSLGGIQETQYF TGTGCCAGCAGCTTAGGGGGGATACAAGAGACCCAGTACTTC 14 TRBJ2-5 NA TRBV7-2 NA
CASSQSHRRFNSPLHF TGCGCCAGCAGTCAATCGCACAGAAGATTTAATTCACCCCTCCACTTT 16 TRBJ1-6 NA TRBV23-1 NA
CASSPTTGDGYTF TGTGCCAGCAGTCCGACGACAGGGGACGGCTACACCTTC 13 TRBJ1-2 NA TRBV12-3/TRBV12-4 TRBD1
CATSRGRGLNYGYTF TGTGCCACCAGCAGAGGAAGGGGCCTGAACTATGGCTACACCTTC 15 TRBJ1-2 NA TRBV15 NA
CSAPGAGLAPRSSYNEQFF TGCAGTGCCCCGGGCGCTGGACTAGCTCCACGGAGCTCCTACAATGAGCAGTTCTTC 19 TRBJ2-1 NA TRBV20-1 TRBD2
CASSPPGSSGSYEQYF TGTGCCAGCAGCCCTCCTGGGTCTAGCGGATCCTACGAGCAGTACTTC 16 TRBJ2-7 NA TRBV12-3/TRBV12-4 TRBD2
CASSETGGRPLNTEAFF TGTGCCAGCAGCGAGACAGGGGGCAGGCCCCTGAACACTGAAGCTTTCTTT 17 TRBJ1-1 NA TRBV13 TRBD1
CSVVGVLTEAFF TGCAGCGTTGTGGGGGTTCTGACTGAAGCTTTCTTT 12 TRBJ1-1 NA TRBV29-1 NA
CALGSSGANVLTF TGTGCCCTGGGGAGCTCTGGGGCCAACGTCCTGACTTTC 13 TRBJ2-6 NA TRBV30 NA
CASTGGPGHYGYTF TGTGCCAGCACCGGAGGCCCGGGGCACTATGGCTACACCTTC 14 TRBJ1-2 NA TRBV2 NA
CASSPDRGNQPQHF TGTGCCAGCAGCCCCGACAGGGGAAATCAGCCCCAGCATTTT 14 TRBJ1-5 NA TRBV7-6 TRBD1
CARGRDMSYEQYF TGTGCCCGCGGGCGGGACATGTCCTACGAGCAGTACTTC 13 TRBJ2-7 NA TRBV2 NA